Sequencing of this T cell receptor (beta chain) was carried out in a study of blood T cell repertoires in COVID-19. Looking at the study overall: Researchers got acute and convalescent COVID-19 samples from the United States, Italy and Spain.

This clone occurred once. The protocol was immunoSEQ multiplex PCR, while the TCRdb copy is restricted to in-frame clones and leaves out a portion. In the table there are approximately 400,000 clones, roughly 80% of which are singletons. Assignment of participants to cohorts was predicated upon participant-reported clinical history. The recovered donors of Cohort 3 showed two negative PCRs, clearance, or symptom resolution. Sequencing input: PBMCs or T cells enriched from blood (not recorded which). This receptor was obtained from a woman in her fifties or sixties who had recovered from COVID-19.

The CDR3 loop is CASSGPGQGYYGYTF. The CDR3 DNA reads TGTGCCAGCAGCGGACCGGGACAGGGGTATTATGGCTACACCTTC. This sequence joins TRBV5-6 and TRBJ1-2, with 10 bases identical to TRBD1. J lost 5 bases, V lost 4 bases, and 8 bases had no gene match. There are 15 residues in the CDR3. CDR1 and CDR2 from the germline V gene are SGHDT and YYEEEE.